This TCR beta chain was sequenced in a study of cytomegalovirus exposure and HLA in healthy donors. V was pared by 2 bases and J by 4 bases, with 2 bases of the junction left unmatched. Germline lookup yields CDR1 SGHDN and CDR2 FVKESK. The CDR3 is 16 residues long. The PCR made use of 60 Vbeta and 13 Jbeta primers. TCRdb's table, derived via immunoSEQ multiplex PCR, lists solely in-frame clones and lacks some. The sample carries about 140,000 clones, approximately 82% recorded once. This clone was seen a few times. What was sequenced was PBMCs. The chain joins TRBV14 to TRBJ2-2, with 12 bases that match TRBD1. The TCR originated in a woman between 35 and 50 years old in good health and CMV-seronegative. The CDR3 region has the DNA TGTGCCAGCAGCCAATCGGGACAGGGGGCCACCGGGGAGCTGTTTTTT. The encoded protein is CASSQSGQGATGELFF.